Listed below are T cell receptor beta chains from one sample, sequenced in a study of T cells in Graves' hyperthyroidism and ophthalmopathy. TCRdb re-derived calls from the multiplex PCR reads in MiXCR, one entry per CDR3 protein. This repertoire shows some 500,000 distinct CDR3 sequences, around an eighth found once; its top ten account for about 17%. The sample taken for sequencing was blood. These receptors were obtained from a woman in her late teens or twenties with Graves' hyperthyroidism. CDR3s include the opening cysteine and the closing phenylalanine or tryptophan. A D gene is named only where the DNA matches it firmly. The size entry is marked missing in some rows and otherwise reads once, few, many or a size class.

V	length	size	J	D	DNA	CDR3
TRBV9	14	many	TRBJ2-7	.	TGTGCCAGCAGCGTAGGTCCAGGAAACTACGAGCAGTACTTC	CASSVGPGNYEQYF
TRBV3-1	14	few	TRBJ1-2	.	TGTGCCAGCAGCCAACGGGGGGCCTTAGGGGGCTACACCTTC	CASSQRGALGGYTF
TRBV12-3/TRBV12-4	16	many	TRBJ2-3	TRBD2	TGTGCCAGCAGTTTAGATGCGGGAGGGTACACAGATACGCAGTATTTT	CASSLDAGGYTDTQYF
TRBV12-5	16	many	TRBJ2-3	TRBD2	TGTGCTAGTGGTATTACGGGACTAGCGGGATCAGATACGCAGTATTTT	CASGITGLAGSDTQYF
TRBV6-2/TRBV6-3	15	.	TRBJ2-3	.	TGTGCCAGCAGTTACTCTCCCTATAGCACAGATACGCAGTATTTT	CASSYSPYSTDTQYF
TRBV2	15	many	TRBJ2-3	TRBD2	TGTGCCAGCTCAATAGCGGGAGTGGTTGCAGATACGCAGTATTTT	CASSIAGVVADTQYF
TRBV30	13	few	TRBJ2-7	.	TGTGCCTGGAGTACGCAGGGCCGCTACGAGCAGTACTTC	CAWSTQGRYEQYF
TRBV11-2	12	many	TRBJ2-1	.	TGTGCCAGCAGCGGACGCTACAATGAGCAGTTCTTC	CASSGRYNEQFF
TRBV5-1	15	many	TRBJ2-5	TRBD1	TGCGCCAGCCGACGGCGGACAGGGGGCCAAGAGACCCAGTACTTC	CASRRRTGGQETQYF
TRBV15	15	.	TRBJ2-1	TRBD2	TGTGCCACCGAGTGGGGCGGGAGCTTCTACAATGAGCAGTTCTTC	CATEWGGSFYNEQFF
TRBV29-1	12	.	TRBJ2-3	.	TGCAGCGTCGAGGACTCTGCAGATACGCAGTATTTT	CSVEDSADTQYF
TRBV6-2/TRBV6-3	15	many	TRBJ2-5	TRBD1	TGTGCCAGCAGTTACCCATCCCGGACAGGGCTGACCCAGTACTTC	CASSYPSRTGLTQYF
TRBV20-1	13	.	TRBJ1-1	.	TGCAGTGCTGCCCTGTCGGGAGGCACTGAAGCTTTCTTT	CSAALSGGTEAFF
TRBV3-1	12	many	TRBJ1-1	.	TGTGCCAGCAGCCAAGTGAGGGGTGAAGCTTTCTTT	CASSQVRGEAFF
TRBV14	13	.	TRBJ1-5	.	TGTGCCAGCAGCCTAGGGTTTTTTCAGCCCCAGCATTTT	CASSLGFFQPQHF
TRBV25-1	14	few	TRBJ2-1	TRBD2	TGTGCCAGCAGTGAAAGCGGGACGTCAAATGAGCAGTTCTTC	CASSESGTSNEQFF
TRBV6-1	12	many	TRBJ1-1	.	TGTGCCAGCAGCCCCCCTACCAGTGAAGCTTTCTTT	CASSPPTSEAFF
TRBV5-1	14	many	TRBJ2-7	.	TGCGCCAGCAGCCGCTACGACAGGAACTACGAGCAGTACTTC	CASSRYDRNYEQYF
TRBV20-1	16	many	TRBJ2-4	.	TGCAGTGCTAGAGGACCGGGGAACCCGGCCATAGGGATTCAGTACTTC	CSARGPGNPAIGIQYF
TRBV7-9	14	few	TRBJ2-3	.	TGTGCCAGCAGCTCGAAGGCCTGCACAGATACGCAGTATTTT	CASSSKACTDTQYF
TRBV5-1	18	.	TRBJ2-3	TRBD2	TGCGCCAGCAGCATGGTACGTTGGACTAGCGAGAACACAGATACGCAGTATTTT	CASSMVRWTSENTDTQYF
TRBV6-4	15	many	TRBJ2-5	TRBD2	TGTGCCAGCAGCGAACTAGCGGGAGCACAAGAGACCCAGTACTTC	CASSELAGAQETQYF
TRBV29-1	15	many	TRBJ2-5	TRBD2	TGCAGCGTTGAAGTAGGGCGACTAGCGGGAGAGACCCAGTACTTC	CSVEVGRLAGETQYF
TRBV19	16	.	TRBJ1-1	.	TGTGCCAGTAGTATTGGGGAGACAGGAATGAACACTGAAGCTTTCTTT	CASSIGETGMNTEAFF
TRBV28	16	.	TRBJ2-3	.	TGTGCCAGCAGTTTAATTAGCCCCCCTAGCACAGATACGCAGTATTTT	CASSLISPPSTDTQYF
TRBV29-1	11	many	TRBJ2-7	.	TGCAGCGTTGAAGTAACCTACGAGCAGTACTTC	CSVEVTYEQYF
TRBV20-1	15	.	TRBJ2-3	TRBD2	TGCAGTGCTCGCCGCGTAAGCGGGAACTCAGATACGCAGTATTTT	CSARRVSGNSDTQYF
TRBV19	14	.	TRBJ2-2	.	TGTGCCAGTCTGGGGAGATTAAACACCGGGGAGCTGTTTTTT	CASLGRLNTGELFF
TRBV19	16	many	TRBJ1-3	TRBD1	TGTGCCAGTAGTATACAAACCGGGACAGTCGGAAACACCATATATTTT	CASSIQTGTVGNTIYF
TRBV28	18	many	TRBJ2-5	.	TGTGCCAGCAGTCCCCCCTTCCCGTCGGGGAGCGGACAAGAGACCCAGTACTTC	CASSPPFPSGSGQETQYF
TRBV27	12	many	TRBJ1-3	.	TGTGCCAGCAGTAGGGATGGAAACACCATATATTTT	CASSRDGNTIYF
TRBV15	16	many	TRBJ2-3	TRBD2	TGTGCCACCAGGGGGGCAAGCGGGAGTTGGACAGATACGCAGTATTTT	CATRGASGSWTDTQYF
TRBV27	15	many	TRBJ2-3	.	TGTGCCAGCAGTTTATTCCGGAGGAGCACAGATACGCAGTATTTT	CASSLFRRSTDTQYF
TRBV6-1	14	.	TRBJ2-1	.	TGTGCCAGCAGTCTAGGGGCTTCCTACAATGAGCAGTTCTTC	CASSLGASYNEQFF
TRBV10-3	14	many	TRBJ1-2	.	TGTGCCATCAGTGAGTCGTACCCCGCCGGTGGCTACACCTTC	CAISESYPAGGYTF
TRBV28	10	few	TRBJ2-6	.	TGTGCCAGTGGGGCCAACGTCCTGACTTTC	CASGANVLTF
TRBV5-1	15	many	TRBJ1-5	.	TGCGCCAGCAGCTTGGAGCCAGGCCTAAATCAGCCCCAGCATTTT	CASSLEPGLNQPQHF
TRBV12-3/TRBV12-4	16	many	TRBJ2-1	.	TGTGCCAGCAGTTTCATTGGGGCCTTAGGCGGGAATGAGCAGTTCTTC	CASSFIGALGGNEQFF
TRBV24-1	14	many	TRBJ1-2	.	TGTGCCACCAGTGATTTGCAAGATTCGGGTGGCTACACCTTC	CATSDLQDSGGYTF
TRBV3-1	14	.	TRBJ1-5	.	TGTGCCAGCAGCCAAGAGGGGGCAGGTCAGCCCCAGCATTTT	CASSQEGAGQPQHF
TRBV3-1	20	.	TRBJ2-2	TRBD2	TGTGCCAGCAGCCCTTCTTCGGGACTAGCGGGAGGGGGGATCACCGGGGAGCTGTTTTTT	CASSPSSGLAGGGITGELFF
TRBV19	19	few	TRBJ1-5	TRBD1	TGTGCCAGTAGTAGGGGGGACAGCGCCCAAAGTTATAGCAATCAGCCCCAGCATTTT	CASSRGDSAQSYSNQPQHF
TRBV3-1	16	few	TRBJ2-1	.	TGTGCCAGCAGCCAAGAGGAGCGAATATCCTACAATGAGCAGTTCTTC	CASSQEERISYNEQFF
TRBV7-3	17	few	TRBJ1-1	TRBD1	TGTGCCAGCAGCCCAATTCGGACAGGGTCAGGGAACACTGAAGCTTTCTTT	CASSPIRTGSGNTEAFF
TRBV6-2/TRBV6-3	14	.	TRBJ2-5	.	TGTGCCAGCAGTTATAGGGCGAATTGGAAGACCCAGTACTTC	CASSYRANWKTQYF
TRBV12-3/TRBV12-4	11	many	TRBJ1-1	.	TGTGCCGGGATCCTGAACACTAAAGCTTTCTTT	CAGILNTKAFF